This TCR beta chain was identified during a study of cytomegalovirus exposure and HLA in healthy donors (dated 2017 in TCRdb). In the study overall: In an earlier analysis of approximately 500 of the donors, around 290 Gb of sequence data and 95 million to 130 million unique TCR beta sequences from about 179 million T cells were reported. An earlier analysis of several hundred of the donors used high-throughput TCR beta sequencing to judge whether each TCR beta V gene segment behaved as functional or pseudogenic. The genetic ancestry cluster associated with self-reported Caucasian donors included around 76% of the 398 genotyped donors. The T cell repertoires of some 670 subjects were profiled by immunosequencing and related to cytomegalovirus serostatus. All discovery cohort repertoires had been generated on a single sequencing platform. Alongside the repertoire data, information on donor age, sex, ethnicity and CMV serostatus was compiled. In addition to the first cohort of roughly 670 subjects, a separate validation cohort of 120 different subjects was used. A later analysis re-analyzed previously published TCR beta repertoires from about 600 donors and added high-resolution HLA genotyping to study TCR occurrence patterns. The number of donors typed differed by locus, with roughly 620-630 for A, B, C, DRB1 and DQB1, 522 for DQA1, some 570 for DPA1, and roughly 450 for DPB1. The study was designed to test whether signatures of past pathogen exposure could be identified by cataloging public T cell receptors. In the later analysis, no new phenotypic data were used to find candidate immune exposures; instead, reliance was placed on TCR beta sequences and their occurrence across donors. On average, over 200,000 unique TCR beta nucleotide sequences were sequenced per donor among 398 genotyped donors of the cohort, with about 19% of those sequences being non-productive. Class I and class II HLA loci were covered by the typing at four-digit resolution. An early release that covered more than 550 HLA-typed donors contained approximately 300 gigabases of sequencing data and 70 million to 100 million unique TCR sequences. Roughly five DR-DQ haplotypes were handled as single units for association and clustering because linkage in the cohort was strong. Genome-wide SNP genotypes for about 65% of the roughly 700 donors were used in a later genetic analysis, which treated that subset as a discovery cohort. To predict cytomegalovirus infection status, the study brought together high-throughput TCR immunosequencing, statistical association of individual TCRs with disease status, and machine learning.

This clone showed up just a few times. The target of this receptor is not known. Base quality data are lacking; no much larger clone is found one base away. To prepare the library, the immunoSEQ multiplex PCR assay was applied. For the multiplex PCR, a mixture combining 60 forward primers for TCR Vbeta segments and 13 reverse primers for TCR Jbeta segments was used. The CDR3 region of rearranged TCR beta genes was amplified from genomic DNA with a multiplex PCR assay. On the Illumina HiSeq System, the amplified TCR beta libraries were sequenced as 87-base-pair reads. The source study handled its data this way. A later analysis counted 65 million to 90 million unique TCR beta chains across the roughly 700 repertoires, and about 10 million of these chains were shared by at least two donors. A nearest-neighbor algorithm error-corrected the raw reads and collapsed the reads into unique sequences, merging closely related sequences to remove PCR and sequencing errors. To assign V, D and J gene segments, CDR3 sequences were aligned to IMGT reference sequences. Each retained sequence needed at least a six-nucleotide match to both a V gene segment and a J gene segment. A rearrangement counted as productive if the CDR3 had no stop codons and remained in frame with V and J, and every other rearrangement counted as non-productive. Following IMGT convention, CDR3 was defined as the stretch from the second conserved V-encoded cysteine up to the conserved J-encoded phenylalanine. The earlier analysis of about 590 of the donors excluded sequences that lacked an unambiguous match to a single V gene segment. An earlier analysis of a few hundred of the donors called V segments functional above 56.7% productive rearrangements and segregating when the between-donor standard deviation exceeded 5%. To diagnose cytomegalovirus status from the catalog of TCR beta chain sequences, a statistical classification framework was built. V and J gene assignment, in a later analysis, came from comparing TCR nucleotide sequences with IMGT/GENE-DB human TR gene sequences. In a later analysis, CDR3 sequences and most-parsimonious VDJ recombination scenarios were assigned using the TCRdist pipeline. In a later analysis, each TCR beta chain was defined by its CDR3 amino acid sequence together with its V-gene family, and reads lacking a unique V-gene family were excluded. To address suspected cross-contamination and a sequencing artifact, a later analysis removed some 620 highly shared, low-generation-probability nucleotide sequences. In a later analysis, a clonal expansion index was calculated for each public chain from normalized within-repertoire ranks of inferred template counts. In a later analysis, generation probabilities were computed with a VDJ recombination model fitted to out-of-frame rearrangements, and the resulting probabilities were checked against IGoR. A later analysis scored TCR-TCR, TCR-HLA and TCR-CMV co-occurrence with hypergeometric tests, applying a repertoire-size bias correction to TCR pairs. In a later analysis, false discovery rates were estimated by permuting HLA or CMV assignments 20 times. In a later analysis, co-occurring TCRs were grouped with DBSCAN, and TCRdist sequence similarity was added when clustering was performed within HLA-allele-positive subsets. Repertoires with fewer than 30,000 or more than 120,000 public chains, plus five repertoires with anomalous nucleotide sharing, were excluded from co-occurrence clustering. TCRdb stores this immuneACCESS table with in-frame sequences only. Part of the clones is absent; in the studies checked, under half of the shortfall reflects unresolved V genes, and no reason is known for the rest. From that table come the V and J calls and clone size; the DNA was used to work out D and trimming. The sample includes around 130,000 clones, with approximately 8% observed a single time. Clones ranked in the top ten supply 6% to 7.5% of the sample.

Here is what the overall study found, with its caveats: A later analysis associated about 18,000 TCR beta sequences with specific HLA alleles at a false discovery rate of 0.05. Most CMV-associated TCR beta chains appeared to be HLA-restricted in a later analysis, and the HLA associations seemed to be driven largely by CMV exposure. Several of the top co-occurrence clusters appeared to be linked to parvovirus B19, influenza, CMV and Epstein-Barr virus, according to a later analysis. HLA typing was unavailable for some donors at each locus, so association tests used only the typed subset. This cohort had only TCR beta chains sequenced, and the lack of alpha or paired-chain data limited which features could be detected. In a later analysis, TCR association rates were found to vary across HLA loci, with the most associated TCRs seen for DRB1 alleles and the fewest for HLA-C alleles. A few of the identified cytomegalovirus-associated TCR beta chains were confirmed in vitro to be specific for cytomegalovirus antigens. In the study, approximately 160 TCR beta chains were listed as associated with cytomegalovirus. Most TCR sequences were seen in very few donors, while some public TCRs were found in many individuals. The sequencing pipeline was judged likely to have produced a cluster of highly shared sequence variants as a technical artifact. Linkage disequilibrium might explain the correlated functional status among segregating V segments, but an unknown experimental factor could not be excluded. Assigning TCR associations to individual alleles was difficult when HLA alleles, especially DR and DQ, strongly co-occurred. Over 15 rarely observed V segments, including chromosome 9 orphons, were excluded from the earlier analysis of a few hundred of the donors because counts were too low. In a later analysis, HLA-associated TCR beta chains showed more clonal expansion and lower generation probabilities than non-associated chains that were equally common. Some IMGT-functional V segments, including TRBV6-2 and TRBV6-3, could not be told apart with the 87-base-pair reads, so those segments were excluded. Immune exposure information for the cohort was limited to CMV serostatus. The authors suggested that the approach could potentially be generalized to other disease states and immunological phenotypes. Sequencing depth was assumed to be roughly uniform across donors in the presence/absence analyses, though that assumption may not hold. Cytomegalovirus status was reported to be diagnosed by the classifier with high specificity and sensitivity in both the original and validation cohorts. A further reported finding was that TCR beta sequences accurately predicted the HLA-A and HLA-B alleles for most subjects in the first cohort. An association between a missense DCLRE1C variant and V-gene and J-gene trimming of TCR beta chains was found in a later genetic analysis and replicated in an independent cohort. A later genetic analysis reported fewer N-insertions in productive TCRs among donors in an Asian-associated ancestry cluster than the roughly 720-donor mean. In an earlier analysis of approximately 590 of the donors, most TCR beta V segments appeared in productive rearrangements about 87% or about 30% of the time, broadly matching IMGT annotations.

In total, fewer than 750 healthy bone marrow donors made up the cohort. At the time of sampling, all cohort members were nominally healthy, though unrecorded immune exposures were likely present. The donor was CMV seropositive and belonged to the group of 250 to 300 seropositive cohort members. Each donor provided a peripheral blood sample, and peripheral blood mononuclear cells were used for TCR beta sequencing. Genomic DNA extraction from the blood cell samples was performed with the Qiagen DNeasy Blood Extraction Kit. The germline ends are 16 bases apart after V is trimmed by 10 bases and J by 0 bases. The germline V gene (reference sequence) sets CDR1 to LNHDA and CDR2 to SQIVND. The CDR3 spans 15 residues, from the cysteine through the phenylalanine. The CDR3 DNA has 45 bases and is translated from base 1.

This chain joins TRBV19 to TRBJ1-5, and the D gene may be TRBD1, 6 bases matching. The receptor's source is a woman aged 40-49 years in good health and CMV-seropositive. Sequencing was performed on PBMCs. The sequenced DNA is TGTGCCACCCTCCAGGGGCGTTATAGCAATCAGCCCCAGCATTTT. It encodes CATLQGRYSNQPQHF.